Listed below are T cell receptor beta chains from one sample, sequenced in a study of CD8 T cells in Susac syndrome. TCRdb called the immunoSEQ multiplex PCR reads again in MiXCR, with one record for every CDR3 protein. This sample carries about 180,000 distinct CDR3 sequences, approximately 94% of them seen once, and the ten largest clones take approximately 0.09%. The sequencing input was CD4+ T cells from PBMCs. These receptors were collected from a human donor with multiple sclerosis. Both conserved end residues are part of each CDR3. The D gene is left open where the match is weak. Not all rows give a size; the values are once, few, many and, for expanded clones, a class.

cdr3_length d_call j_call v_call clone_size cdr3_nt cdr3_aa
13 - TRBJ2-3 TRBV7-3 - TGTGCCAGCAGCACCACCGCAGCGGGTGCGCAGTATTTT CASSTTAAGAQYF
12 - TRBJ1-2 TRBV29-1 few TGCAGCGTTGATCGGGGAGGAAATGGCTACACCTTC CSVDRGGNGYTF
13 TRBD2 TRBJ2-1 TRBV5-1 - TGCGCCAGCAGCCCCGGACTAGCAGTTTGGCAGTTCTTC CASSPGLAVWQFF
13 - TRBJ1-1 TRBV9 - TGTGCCAGCAGCCCACGGGGTCGGGGGGAAGCTTTCTTT CASSPRGRGEAFF
17 - TRBJ2-6 TRBV4-2 - TGTGCCAGCAGCCAAGAGGCCAGGGGCGCGGGGGCCAACGTCCTGACTTTC CASSQEARGAGANVLTF
20 - TRBJ1-2 TRBV2 - TGTGCCAGCAGCGGCCCCCGCGCAGCAACCACAGGCCGTAATAACTATGGCTACACCTTC CASSGPRAATTGRNNYGYTF
13 - TRBJ1-5 TRBV29-1 - TGCAGCGTCCGAGGAGGGTCCAATCAGCCCCAGCATTTT CSVRGGSNQPQHF
13 - TRBJ2-7 TRBV20-1 - TGCAGTGCTAGAGAGGGGGCCCCGGACGAGCAGTACTTC CSAREGAPDEQYF
15 TRBD2 TRBJ2-3 TRBV7-8 - TGTGCCAGCAGCTTAGAACTAGCGGCCACAGATACGCAGTATTTT CASSLELAATDTQYF
16 TRBD1 TRBJ2-1 TRBV6-5 - TGTGCCAGCAGTAACCACCCGGGACAGGCCTACAATGAGCAGTTCTTC CASSNHPGQAYNEQFF
13 TRBD2 TRBJ2-5 TRBV20-1 - TGCAGTGCTCTAAGGACTAGCGGGGGAACCCAGTACTTC CSALRTSGGTQYF